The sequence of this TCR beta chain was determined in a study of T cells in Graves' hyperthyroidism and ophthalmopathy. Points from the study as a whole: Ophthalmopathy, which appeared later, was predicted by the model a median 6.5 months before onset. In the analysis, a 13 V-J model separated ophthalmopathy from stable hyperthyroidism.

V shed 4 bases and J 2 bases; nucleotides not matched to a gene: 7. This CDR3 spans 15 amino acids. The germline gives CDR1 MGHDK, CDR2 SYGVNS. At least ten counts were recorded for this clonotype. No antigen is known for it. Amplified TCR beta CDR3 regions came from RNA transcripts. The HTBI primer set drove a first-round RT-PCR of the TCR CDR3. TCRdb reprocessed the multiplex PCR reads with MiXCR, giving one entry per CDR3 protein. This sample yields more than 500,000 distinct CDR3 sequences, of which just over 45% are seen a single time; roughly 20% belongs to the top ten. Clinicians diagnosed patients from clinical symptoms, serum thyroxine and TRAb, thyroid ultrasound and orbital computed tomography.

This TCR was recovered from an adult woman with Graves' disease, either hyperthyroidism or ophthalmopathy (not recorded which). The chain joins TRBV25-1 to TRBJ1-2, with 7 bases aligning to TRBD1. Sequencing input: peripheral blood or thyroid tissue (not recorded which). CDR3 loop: CASSVPTGSNYGYTF. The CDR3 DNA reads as TGTGCCAGCAGTGTCCCGACAGGGTCGAACTATGGCTACACCTTC.